Following are 27 T cell receptor beta chains from one sample sequenced in a study of shared clonotypes between healthy human individuals. CD8 cells classed as naive were CD45RO-negative and positively selected for CCR7, excluding terminally differentiated effector memory CD45RA+ cells. Method: immunoSEQ multiplex PCR; TCRdb's copy keeps in-frame clones and lacks some. This table has roughly 890,000 clones, 90% to 95% appearing once. The specimen was naive CD8+ T cells sorted from blood. These receptors all come from a man aged 25 to 40 in good health.

The V gene is TRBV27, the J gene TRBJ2-7; D ambiguous. Trimming shortened V by 5 bases and J by 0 bases, and 14 bases separated the two germline ends. Germline-derived CDR1 and CDR2 are MNHEY and SMNVEV (reference sequence). The CDR3 covers 15 residues. The CDR3 nucleotides are TGTGCCAGCAGTCGCCCCGACACTCGCTCCTACGAGCAGTACTTC. Encoded protein: CASSRPDTRSYEQYF.

The chain employs TRBV7-9 and TRBJ2-3; D is ambiguous. CDR1 is SEHNR, CDR2 FQNEAQ, per germline (reference sequence). The V end lost 5 bases, the J end lost 0 bases, and 15 bases lay between the germline ends. The CDR3 spans 16 residues. CDR3 nucleotide sequence: TGTGCCAGCAGCCCTGATGGCGGTTCTAGCACAGATACGCAGTATTTT. Its protein is CASSPDGGSSTDTQYF.

This chain links TRBV2 with TRBJ1-1, with a weak D call TRBD1 (6 bases). The CDR3 runs 18 residues. Germline V gives CDR1 SNHLY, CDR2 FYNNEI. The V end lost 0 bases, the J end lost 4 bases, and 21 bases lay between the germline ends. The CDR3 sequence is CASSEARGAVPWSTEAFF. As DNA, the CDR3 is TGTGCCAGCAGTGAAGCTAGGGGGGCAGTCCCTTGGAGCACTGAAGCTTTCTTT.

The CDR3 DNA reads as TGTGCCAGCAGCTTAGGGGGGGCGCCCCTGCAAGAGACCCAGTACTTC. Encoded protein: CASSLGGAPLQETQYF. The rearrangement links TRBV11-2 to TRBJ2-5; tentatively, D is TRBD1 or TRBD2 (6 bases each). CDR1 is SGHAT, CDR2 FQNNGV, per germline. CDR3 length equals 16 residues. Trimming took off 1 base at V and 2 bases at J, with 14 bases between the two ends. Full variable domain (missing parts from reference TRBV11-2 and TRBJ2-5): EAGVAQSPRYKIIEKRQSVAFWCNPISGHATLYWYQQILGQGPKLLIQFQNNGVVDDSQLPKDRFSAERLKGVDSTLKIQPAKLEDSAVYLCASSLGGAPLQETQYFGPGTRLLVL.

In DNA form, the CDR3 reads TGTGCCAGCAGCGAGGGGCTCAGCACAGATACGCAGTATTTT. The encoded protein is CASSEGLSTDTQYF. The rearrangement uses TRBV7-3 and TRBJ2-3; D possibly matches TRBD1 or TRBD2 (5 bases each). V shed 5 bases and J shed 0 bases, with 9 bases lying between them. The germline gives CDR1 SGHTA, CDR2 FQGTGA. This CDR3 region has 14 residues.

The genes are TRBV21-1 and TRBJ2-1; the table gives TRBD1 as D, unverified against the DNA. TRBV21-1 is a pseudogene. The CDR3 has 15 amino acids. The CDR3 sequence is CASSKEAGSYNEQFF. In nucleotides, the CDR3 is TGTGCCAGCAGCAAAGAGGCAGGCTCCTACAATGAGCAGTTCTTC.

This clone was counted once. The V call is TRBV27, the J call TRBJ1-1; D is ambiguous. CDR3 length equals 14 residues. V gave up 0 bases and J gave up 1 base, with 6 bases separating them. CDR1 MNHEY and CDR2 SMNVEV come from the germline V gene (reference sequence). Here the CDR3 reads CASSLSGWNTEAFF. CDR3 DNA: TGTGCCAGCAGTTTATCAGGGTGGAACACTGAAGCTTTCTTT.

The chain recombines TRBV27 with TRBJ2-5; the D gene is possibly TRBD2 (6 bases). The germline V and J ends were trimmed by 8 bases and 4 bases, with 20 bases remaining between them. Germline values: CDR1 MNHEY, CDR2 SMNVEV (reference sequence). This CDR3 has 15 amino acids. In DNA form, the CDR3 reads TGTGCCAGCGCAACCGAGGGAGGCAGTACAGAGACCCAGTACTTC. Its translation: CASATEGGSTETQYF.

The gene calls are TRBV7-6 and TRBJ2-7, with D possibly being TRBD1 or TRBD2 (6 bases each). Trimming cost V 5 bases and J 7 bases, with 21 bases left between them. Germline CDR1 SGHVS, CDR2 FNYEAQ. The CDR3 loop spans 15 amino acids. The CDR3 nucleotides are TGTGCCAGCAGCATTTCCAGTGGGCGGAGGGGGGAGCAGTACTTC. As protein: CASSISSGRRGEQYF.

V and J are TRBV7-6 and TRBJ1-5, with D unresolved. This CDR3 is 12 amino acids long. The germline V gene encodes CDR1 SGHVS and CDR2 FNYEAQ. V was clipped by 2 bases and J by 6 bases, with 5 bases between them. The CDR3 reads CASSLLGQPQHF. CDR3 nucleotides: TGTGCCAGCAGCTTATTAGGTCAGCCCCAGCATTTT.

This chain connects TRBV7-9 to TRBJ2-1; TRBD1 matches 11 bases. The CDR3 has 15 amino acids. Losses at the gene ends were 5 bases for V and 8 bases for J; bases not matched to a gene: 8. Germline CDR1 reads SEHNR; CDR2 reads FQNEAQ (reference sequence). The CDR3, as DNA: TGTGCCAGCAGCCCACGGACAGGGGGCGTGTATGAGCAGTTCTTC. This sequence encodes CASSPRTGGVYEQFF.

The chain recombines TRBV19 with TRBJ2-7; D may be TRBD1 or TRBD2 (5 bases each). Trimming cost V 3 bases and J 3 bases, with 12 bases left between them. The CDR3 sequence is 14 residues long. Germline V CDR1 and CDR2: LNHDA, SQIVND (reference sequence). This CDR3 reads CASSIPGRDYEQYF. CDR3 in DNA: TGTGCCAGTAGTATCCCGGGACGAGACTACGAGCAGTACTTC.

The chain's CDR3 is CASSLKAGDWESTDTQYF. CDR3 DNA: TGTGCCAGCAGCTTAAAGGCGGGAGATTGGGAAAGCACAGATACGCAGTATTTT. The V call is TRBV7-3, the J call TRBJ2-3, with 7 bases matching TRBD2. The germline CDR1 and CDR2 sequences are SGHTA and FQGTGA. Unmatched junction bases numbered 10, after V lost 1 base and J lost 0 bases. The CDR3 contains 18 residues.

V usage is TRBV7-8 and J usage is TRBJ2-4, with D possibly being TRBD2 (7 bases). The germline V gene encodes CDR1 SGHVS and CDR2 FQNEAQ. The V gene lost 5 bases and the J gene lost 1 base, with 18 bases spanning the gap. This CDR3 has 17 amino acids. CDR3 nucleotide sequence: TGTGCCAGCAGCGAAAAAGGGGGGGCGAGGGCCAAAAACATTCAGTACTTC. This gives the protein CASSEKGGARAKNIQYF.

The J gene is TRBJ2-5, the V gene TRBV7-8; D gene uncertain. CDR1 is SGHVS and CDR2 is FQNEAQ in the germline V gene. The CDR3 totals 14 residues. The V end lost 3 bases, the J end lost 5 bases, and 13 bases lay between the germline ends. The CDR3 reads CASSFLKVGETQYF. In nucleotides, the CDR3 is TGTGCCAGCAGCTTCCTAAAGGTGGGGGAGACCCAGTACTTC.

The chain joins TRBV7-9 to TRBJ2-7; a possible D gene is TRBD1 (6 bases). The CDR3 is made up of 14 amino acids. Germline V gene lookup returns CDR1 SEHNR and CDR2 FQNEAQ (reference sequence). Trimming shortened V by 5 bases and J by 4 bases, and 15 bases separated the two germline ends. The CDR3 DNA reads as TGTGCCAGCAGCGGACCCGGAGACAGGTACGAGCAGTACTTC. Protein sequence: CASSGPGDRYEQYF.

The DNA of the CDR3 is TGTGCCACCAGCAGAGTGGGGACAGACCCATCTTGGGGTCAGCCCCAGCATTTT. Translation gives CATSRVGTDPSWGQPQHF. The chain recombines TRBV15 with TRBJ1-5, with 7 positions matching TRBD1. With V trimmed by 1 base and J by 6 bases, 15 bases remained unmatched. Per the germline V gene, CDR1 is LNHNV and CDR2 is YYDKDF (reference sequence). The CDR3 is 18 amino acids.

The chain recombines TRBV5-4 with TRBJ2-7; no reliable D call. The CDR3 consists of 13 residues. V was shortened by 6 bases and J by 0 bases, with 10 bases between the two germline ends. Germline lookup yields CDR1 SGHNT and CDR2 YYREEE (reference sequence). The CDR3 here is CASTMENSYEQYF. CDR3 coding DNA: TGTGCCAGCACCATGGAGAACTCCTACGAGCAGTACTTC.

The chain combines TRBV29-1 with TRBJ1-4; D uncertain. The CDR3 sequence is 15 residues long. Trimming pared 4 bases from V and 5 bases from J, leaving 17 bases between. In germline, CDR1 is SQVTM, CDR2 ANQGSEA. The CDR3 reads CSVAGLNGENEKLFF. CDR3 bases: TGCAGCGTTGCGGGTCTGAACGGGGAAAATGAAAAACTGTTTTTT.

The chain recombines TRBV11-2 with TRBJ2-7; D remains ambiguous. Germline loops: CDR1 SGHAT, CDR2 FQNNGV. CDR3 length equals 14 residues. V was clipped by 4 bases and J by 2 bases, with 12 bases between them. CDR3 sequence: CASSWELDPYEQYF. CDR3 coding DNA: TGTGCCAGCAGCTGGGAATTGGACCCCTACGAGCAGTACTTC.

The chain combines TRBV15 with TRBJ2-1, with D uncertain. The CDR3 length is 11 residues. V lost 5 bases and J lost 8, with 7 bases in between. Per germline, CDR1 LNHNV and CDR2 YYDKDF (reference sequence). In nucleotides, the CDR3 is TGTGCCACCAGCTCTTTGGATGAGCAGTTCTTC. Protein product: CATSSLDEQFF. The whole variable domain, remainder taken from reference TRBV15 and TRBJ2-1, is DAMVIQNPRYQVTQFGKPVTLSCSQTLNHNVMYWYQQKSSQAPKLLFHYYDKDFNNEADTPDNFQSRRPNTSFCFLDIRSPGLGDTAMYLCATSSLDEQFFGPGTRLTVL.

The chain recombines TRBV28 with TRBJ2-1; 16 bases agree with TRBD2. The CDR3 runs 18 residues. V shed 7 bases and J 1 base; nucleotides not matched to a gene: 7. The V gene's germline CDR1 is MDHEN and CDR2 SYDVKM. The CDR3 nucleotides read TGTGCCAGCAAGGCCGGGACTAGCGGGAGGGGATCCTACAATGAGCAGTTCTTC. Protein sequence: CASKAGTSGRGSYNEQFF. The complete variable domain, with remaining parts taken from reference TRBV28 and TRBJ2-1, reads DVKVTQSSRYLVKRTGEKVFLECVQDMDHENMFWYRQDPGLGLRLIYFSYDVKMKEKGDIPEGYSVSREKKERFSLILESASTNQTSMYLCASKAGTSGRGSYNEQFFGPGTRLTVL.

This chain uses TRBV11-2 with TRBJ2-7, with D unresolved. Looked up from germline, CDR1 is SGHAT and CDR2 is FQNNGV. CDR3 length: 12 amino acids. V lost 5 bases to trimming and J lost 5 bases, with 10 bases between them. CDR3 sequence: CASSLLRNEQYF. In DNA, the CDR3 is TGTGCCAGCAGCCTCCTCCGAAACGAGCAGTACTTC.

DNA of the CDR3: TGTGCCAGCGAGATGTATGGGGTCCCGAGTAATGAGCAGTTCTTC. It yields the protein CASEMYGVPSNEQFF. The chain carries TRBV9 and TRBJ2-1; no reliable D call. Trimming left V 7 bases short and J 7 bases short, with 21 bases between. This CDR3 contains 15 residues. CDR1 and CDR2 from the germline V gene are SGDLS and YYNGEE.

The V and J genes are TRBV28 and TRBJ2-7; D gene unclear. V lost 5 bases to trimming and J lost 3 bases, with 14 bases between them. CDR1 and CDR2 (germline): MDHEN, SYDVKM. This CDR3 is built from 14 residues. The CDR3 bases are TGTGCCAGCAGTCCCTTGGCAGGTAACTACGAGCAGTACTTC. The encoded protein is CASSPLAGNYEQYF. Drawing the rest from reference TRBV28 and TRBJ2-7, the complete variable domain is DVKVTQSSRYLVKRTGEKVFLECVQDMDHENMFWYRQDPGLGLRLIYFSYDVKMKEKGDIPEGYSVSREKKERFSLILESASTNQTSMYLCASSPLAGNYEQYFGPGTRLTVT.

The J gene is TRBJ2-1, the V gene TRBV7-9; D remains ambiguous. V lost 5 bases and J lost 8, with 10 bases in between. Germline loops: CDR1 SEHNR, CDR2 FQNEAQ (reference sequence). The CDR3 is 12 residues long. In nucleotides, the CDR3 is TGTGCCAGCAGCGATGATCTCGATGAGCAGTTCTTC. Its protein is CASSDDLDEQFF. The full variable domain, in which reference TRBV7-9 and TRBJ2-1 provide the parts outside the CDR3, is DTGVSQNPRHKITKRGQNVTFRCDPISEHNRLYWYRQTLGQGPEFLTYFQNEAQLEKSRLLSDRFSAERPKGSFSTLEIQRTEQGDSAMYLCASSDDLDEQFFGPGTRLTVL.

The V call is TRBV9, the J call TRBJ2-5; a weak D match, TRBD2 (6 bases). Germline lookup yields CDR1 SGDLS and CDR2 YYNGEE. CDR3 length: 14 residues. The V end lost 4 bases, the J end lost 0 bases, and 10 bases lay between the germline ends. CDR3 region: CASSLSGNQETQYF. In nucleotides, the CDR3 is TGTGCCAGCAGCCTTAGCGGTAACCAAGAGACCCAGTACTTC.